Following are 7 T cell receptor beta chains from one sample sequenced in a study of blood T cell repertoires in COVID-19. Some clones are missing from TCRdb's copy, which holds only in-frame ones; the method was immunoSEQ multiplex PCR. Of about 210,000 clones in the sample, 83% were seen once. Sequencing was done on a sample of peripheral blood. The receptor set was obtained from a middle-aged woman with active or convalescent COVID-19.

V is TRBV10-2 and J is TRBJ2-2, with 9 bases aligning to TRBD2. Per the germline V gene, CDR1 is WSHSY and CDR2 is SAAADI. Losses at the gene ends were 1 base for V and 0 bases for J; bases not matched to a gene: 6. CDR3 length equals 18 residues. Here the CDR3 DNA reads TGCGCCAGCAGTGAGTGGGTAGCGGGGGACTCGAACACCGGGGAGCTGTTTTTT. Amino acids: CASSEWVAGDSNTGELFF.

The chain has TRBV11-3 and TRBJ2-3, with TRBD2 as a possible D gene (5 bases). Trimming removed 0 bases from V and 2 bases from J, with 9 bases in between. The germline CDR1 and CDR2 sequences are SGHNT and YENEEA. This CDR3 is built from 15 residues. The CDR3 nucleotides are TGTGCCAGCAGCTTAGACCCCGGGATCACAGATACGCAGTATTTT. It translates to CASSLDPGITDTQYF. The whole variable domain, filled in from reference TRBV11-3 and TRBJ2-3, reads EAGVVQSPRYKIIEKKQPVAFWCNPISGHNTLYWYLQNLGQGPELLIRYENEEAVDDSQLPKDRFSAERLKGVDSTLKIQPAELGDSAVYLCASSLDPGITDTQYFGPGTRLTVL.

The chain couples TRBV30 to TRBJ2-7; the match to TRBD1 covers 12 bases. This CDR3 has 16 amino acids. V dropped 1 base and J dropped 6; count of bases not matched to a gene: 10. Germline CDR1 GTSNPN, CDR2 SVGIG (reference sequence). The CDR3 sequence is CAWSATGTGGPVEQYF. For the CDR3, the DNA is TGTGCCTGGAGTGCGACGGGGACAGGGGGCCCAGTCGAGCAGTACTTC. Looking up the rest from reference TRBV30 and TRBJ2-7 gives the full variable domain: SQTIHQWPATLVQPVGSPLSLECTVEGTSNPNLYWYRQAAGRGLQLLFYSVGIGQISSEVPQNLSASRPQDRQFILSSKKLLLSDSGFYLCAWSATGTGGPVEQYFGPGTRLTVT.

The chain couples TRBV6-5 to TRBJ2-5, with TRBD1 identical over 8 bases. CDR1 MNHEY and CDR2 SVGAGI come from the germline V gene. The CDR3 consists of 15 residues. V lost 0 bases, J lost 5 bases, and 5 bases stayed unmatched. The CDR3 here is CASSYSRGPGETQYF. The CDR3 DNA follows: TGTGCCAGCAGTTACTCCAGGGGGCCAGGGGAGACCCAGTACTTC.

V is TRBV6-6 and J is TRBJ2-7; D might be TRBD2 (6 bases). This CDR3 contains 14 residues. Trimming pared 5 bases from V and 3 bases from J, leaving 14 bases between. Germline V gene lookup returns CDR1 MNHNY and CDR2 SVGAGI (reference sequence). CDR3 protein: CASSAGPSVYEQYF. As DNA, the CDR3 is TGTGCCAGCAGTGCCGGGCCTAGCGTCTACGAGCAGTACTTC.

This chain links TRBV30 with TRBJ2-1; 7 nucleotides align to TRBD2. The length of the CDR3 is 14 residues. Looked up from germline, CDR1 is GTSNPN and CDR2 is SVGIG (reference sequence). Trimming took 0 bases from V and 10 from J; bases not matched to a gene: 9. Written as DNA, the CDR3 is TGTGCCTGGAGTGTACAGATGGGCGGGAGAGAGCAGTTCTTC. Its translation is CAWSVQMGGREQFF.

The chain recombines TRBV30 with TRBJ2-1; 8 bases are shared with TRBD2. This CDR3 spans 16 amino acids. Germline-derived CDR1 and CDR2 are GTSNPN and SVGIG (reference sequence). Losses at the gene ends were 2 bases for V and 2 bases for J; bases not matched to a gene: 8. This CDR3 reads CAWSKSGGPTYNEQFF. In DNA, the CDR3 is TGTGCCTGGAGTAAAAGCGGGGGCCCAACCTACAATGAGCAGTTCTTC.